The 5 T cell receptor beta chains presented below share a single source sample, sequenced in a study of technical replicates of blood from several donors. Here immunoSEQ multiplex PCR was the method, and the copy in TCRdb shows in-frame clones only, minus some. The table includes almost 90,000 clones, just under 95% detected once. The material sequenced was T cells isolated from PBMCs. The receptors come from a human donor in good health.

The chain employs TRBV5-1 and TRBJ2-3; 8 bases line up with TRBD2. CDR1 SGHRS and CDR2 YFSETQ come from the germline V gene. The CDR3 loop spans 18 amino acids. V was clipped by 2 bases and J by 1 base; unmatched bases: 12. The DNA for the CDR3 is TGCGCCAGCAGCTTATCCCTAGCGGGCTCCGGGGGCACAGATACGCAGTATTTT. It is translated as CASSLSLAGSGGTDTQYF.

This clone is a singleton in its sample. The chain couples TRBV2 to TRBJ1-3, with 10 bases fitting TRBD1. With V trimmed by 6 bases and J by 1 base, 3 bases remained unmatched. CDR3 length: 15 residues. Germline CDR1 and CDR2: SNHLY and FYNNEI. CDR3 loop: CASSKDRGSGNTIYF. The CDR3 coding sequence is TGTGCCAGCAGCAAGGACAGGGGGTCTGGAAACACCATATATTTT.

The chain combines TRBV6-4 with TRBJ2-3; 7 bases agree with TRBD2. The CDR3 is made up of 15 amino acids. V was pared by 2 bases and J by 0 bases, with 2 bases of the junction left unmatched. CDR1 and CDR2 from the germline V gene are MRHNA and SNTAGT. The CDR3 coding sequence is TGTGCCAGCAGTGACCGTAGCGGGAGCACAGATACGCAGTATTTT. Translating gives CASSDRSGSTDTQYF.

The genes are TRBV5-4 and TRBJ2-2, with TRBD2 identical over 7 bases. CDR1 is SGHNT, CDR2 YYREEE, per germline (reference sequence). The CDR3 covers 18 residues. V lost 3 bases to trimming and J lost 1 base; unmatched junction nucleotides: 12. The CDR3 DNA reads TGTGCCAGCAGCTCCCCGGGGAGGGGACGATTGAACACCGGGGAGCTGTTTTTT. Translated, it gives CASSSPGRGRLNTGELFF.

Points on this clone: Other DNA sequences of this sample code for an identical CDR3. CDR3 in DNA: TGTGCCAGCTCACCAGACAGCTCTGGAAACACCATATATTTT. Translated: CASSPDSSGNTIYF. The chain uses TRBV18 and TRBJ1-3, with a tentative D call TRBD1 (5 bases). Per the germline V gene, CDR1 is KGHSH and CDR2 is LQKENI. The CDR3 has 14 residues. V was trimmed by 2 bases and J by 0 bases, leaving 5 bases between them.